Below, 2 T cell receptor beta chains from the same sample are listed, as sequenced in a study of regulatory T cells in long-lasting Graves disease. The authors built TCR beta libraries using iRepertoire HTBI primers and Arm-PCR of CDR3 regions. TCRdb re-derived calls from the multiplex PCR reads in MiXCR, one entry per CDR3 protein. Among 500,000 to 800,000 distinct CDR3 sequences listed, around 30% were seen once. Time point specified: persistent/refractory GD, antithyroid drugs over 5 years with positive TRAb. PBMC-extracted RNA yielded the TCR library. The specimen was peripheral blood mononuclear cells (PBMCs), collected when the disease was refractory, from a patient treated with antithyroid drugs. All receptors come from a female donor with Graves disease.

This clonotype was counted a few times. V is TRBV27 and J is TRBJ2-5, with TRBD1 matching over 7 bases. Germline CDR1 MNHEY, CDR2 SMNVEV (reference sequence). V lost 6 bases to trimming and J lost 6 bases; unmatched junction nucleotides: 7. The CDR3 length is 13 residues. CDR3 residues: CASRKMGQQTQYF. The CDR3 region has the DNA TGTGCCAGCAGAAAAATGGGACAGCAGACCCAGTACTTC.

The CDR3 nucleotides are TGTGCCAGCTCACCTCGACAGGGGAGTAGAGAGACCCAGTACTTC. This gives the protein CASSPRQGSRETQYF. The chain uses TRBV18 and TRBJ2-5; 8 nucleotides line up with TRBD1. The CDR3 extends over 15 amino acids. V gave up 3 bases and J gave up 4 bases; unmatched junction bases: 7. From germline, CDR1 is KGHSH and CDR2 LQKENI.